The 6 T cell receptor beta chains below all came from one sample that was sequenced in a study of neurological immune-mediated disorders. TCRdb independently ran MiXCR on the 5' RACE reads; one entry per CDR3 protein. The table shows roughly 47,000 distinct CDR3 sequences, with less than 5% occurring only once. The sample was PBMCs. The receptors were sampled from a woman aged 60 to 75 with multiple sclerosis.

This clonotype was picked up many times. The chain uses TRBV11-1 and TRBJ2-4; tentative D call: TRBD2 (6 bases). CDR1 SGHAT and CDR2 FQDESV come from the germline V gene (reference sequence). The CDR3 has 15 amino acids. V was pared by 1 base and J by 8 bases, with 15 bases between. The CDR3 coding sequence is TGTGCCAGCAGCTTAGGGACTACTAGGAGTGACATTCAGTACTTC. As protein: CASSLGTTRSDIQYF.

In this sample, this clonotype turned up many times. The rearrangement joins TRBV15 to TRBJ2-7, with D possibly matching TRBD2 (5 bases). From germline, CDR1 is LNHNV and CDR2 YYDKDF (reference sequence). CDR3 length: 13 amino acids. V was clipped by 4 bases and J by 5 bases, with 12 bases between them. CDR3 sequence reads: CATSIARRDEQYF. The CDR3 nucleotides read TGTGCCACCAGCATCGCCAGGCGGGACGAGCAGTACTTC.

This clonotype was seen a handful of times. The chain has TRBV7-2 and TRBJ1-1; D unclear. The CDR3 length is 14 residues. Looked up from germline, CDR1 is SGHTA and CDR2 is FQGNSA. V was clipped by 1 base and J by 0 bases, with 6 bases between them. The CDR3 reads CASSLGGMNTEAFF. The DNA for the CDR3 is TGTGCCAGCAGCTTAGGAGGGATGAACACTGAAGCTTTCTTT.

In this sample, this clonotype turned up many times. The chain is built from TRBV5-6 and TRBJ2-7; weak D call: TRBD2 (6 bases). Per germline, CDR1 SGHDT and CDR2 YYEEEE. CDR3 length: 14 residues. Trimming stripped 4 bases from V and 4 bases from J, with 15 bases between. This CDR3 is CASSRSRGYYEQYV. In DNA form, the CDR3 reads TGTGCCAGCAGCCGCAGTCGGGGGTATTACGAGCAGTACGTC.

This clonotype was found many times. The chain employs TRBV12-3 or TRBV12-4 and TRBJ2-1; TRBD2 might be the D (5 bases). CDR3 length equals 13 residues. V dropped 8 bases and J dropped 6 bases, with 14 bases sitting between them. CDR3 region: CASALRASNEQFF. In nucleotides, the CDR3 is TGTGCCAGCGCCCTGAGGGCCAGCAATGAGCAGTTCTTC.

This clonotype was counted at least ten times. The V gene is TRBV29-1, the J gene TRBJ2-1; 7 bases line up with TRBD1. From germline, CDR1 is SQVTM and CDR2 ANQGSEA. J gave up 4 bases and V 4 bases, and 7 bases lay outside the gene matches. The CDR3 loop spans 14 amino acids. CDR3 sequence reads: CSVVRGQLYNEQFF. The CDR3 DNA reads TGCAGCGTTGTTAGGGGGCAATTGTACAATGAGCAGTTCTTC.